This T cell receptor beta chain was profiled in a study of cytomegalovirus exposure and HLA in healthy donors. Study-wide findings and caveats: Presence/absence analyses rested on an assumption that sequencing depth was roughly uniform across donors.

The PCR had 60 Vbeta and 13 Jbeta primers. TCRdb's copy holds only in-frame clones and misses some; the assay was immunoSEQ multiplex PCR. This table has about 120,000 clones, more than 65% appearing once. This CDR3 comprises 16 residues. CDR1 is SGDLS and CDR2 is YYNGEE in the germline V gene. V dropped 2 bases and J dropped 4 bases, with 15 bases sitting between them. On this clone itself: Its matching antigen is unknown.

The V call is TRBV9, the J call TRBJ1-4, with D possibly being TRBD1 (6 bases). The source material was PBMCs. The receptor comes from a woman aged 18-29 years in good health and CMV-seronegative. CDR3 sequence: CASSVSPQGSNEKLFF. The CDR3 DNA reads TGTGCCAGCAGCGTTTCACCACAGGGAAGTAATGAAAAACTGTTTTTT.